This section outlines one T cell receptor (beta chain) sequence together with its context. Its target is unknown. The data derive from a study of cytomegalovirus exposure and HLA in healthy donors. General study findings and limits: Researchers reported in a later analysis that common viral pathogens appeared linked to several top clusters.

The CDR3 length is 16 residues. V shed 0 bases and J shed 6 bases, with 18 bases lying between them. Germline loops: CDR1 KGHSY, CDR2 FQNENV. The PCR had 60 Vbeta and 13 Jbeta primers. Assay: immunoSEQ multiplex PCR; the TCRdb copy retains only in-frame clones and omits some. The sample shows 150,000 to 200,000 clones, 70% to 80% of them seen only once. Sequenced sample: PBMCs. The TCR was taken from a female donor in good health and CMV-seronegative. This rearrangement joins TRBV16 to TRBJ2-7, with D possibly TRBD2 on 5 matching bases. This chain's CDR3 is CASSQSQHGFGSEQYF. CDR3 sequence (DNA): TGTGCCAGCAGCCAATCGCAGCACGGATTTGGGAGCGAGCAGTACTTC.